This T cell receptor beta chain was found in a study of regulatory T cells in long-lasting Graves disease. Study observations and caveats: Shared public clonotypes totalled some 2,500 in persistent patients, compared with roughly 970 in new patients.

The authors built TCR beta libraries using iRepertoire HTBI primers and Arm-PCR of CDR3 regions. TCRdb called the multiplex PCR reads again in MiXCR, with one record for every CDR3 protein. The repertoire includes about 470,000 distinct CDR3 sequences, 15% of them detected once, and over 15% sits in the top ten. This clonotype came up many times. What it binds is unknown. As to time point: newly diagnosed GD, antithyroid drugs for less than 3 months. The TCR library used RNA extracted from PBMCs. This same sample was also part of a study on T cells in Graves' hyperthyroidism and ophthalmopathy. Per that study: Newly diagnosed hyperthyroidism, duration under 2 months, in patients aged 18 to 65. Clinical symptoms, serum thyroxine, TRAb, thyroid ultrasound and orbital computed tomography informed diagnoses. The primer set for the first-round RT-PCR of the TCR CDR3 was HTBI.

This specimen consisted of peripheral blood mononuclear cells (PBMCs), obtained at new diagnosis, from a patient treated with antithyroid drugs. The clonotype was recovered from a woman aged 30 to 39 with Graves disease.

The CDR3 region has the DNA TGTGCCAGCAGTTTATACGGACTAGCGGGAGCCGAGGAGCAGTTCTTC. Its translation: CASSLYGLAGAEEQFF. V and J are TRBV2 and TRBJ2-1, with 13 bases that match TRBD2. The CDR3 covers 16 residues. Germline-derived CDR1 and CDR2 are SNHLY and FYNNEI. The V and J ends lost 5 bases and 10 bases, in that order; junction bases with no gene match: 11.